This TCR beta chain was identified in a study of shared clonotypes between healthy human individuals. The wider study: Aged between 18 and 49, the donors were a couple of women and three men. Study-wide results and limits: Shared across a few donors were roughly 5% of the naive CD4 clonotypes.

All participating donors were Caucasian adults from Nashville, Tennessee. This clone was found once. Its antigen is undetermined. The V and J ends lost 0 bases and 5 bases, in that order; junction bases with no gene match: 2. In germline, CDR1 is MDHEN, CDR2 SYDVKM. This CDR3 contains 14 residues. Genomic DNA (from each subset) was split evenly across several immunoSEQ plates. Measured with immunoSEQ multiplex PCR; TCRdb has only the in-frame clones, and not every one. The data hold around 690,000 clones, with about 92% observed a single time. V usage is TRBV28 and J usage is TRBJ2-5, with TRBD1 matching 8 bases. The origin of this receptor is a man aged 18 to 29 in good health. Some clones in this sample may be carry-over from other donors' samples. What was sequenced was memory CD8+ T cells from PBMCs. Sample subset: CD45RO+ cells pooled with CCR7-negative TemRA cells. CDR3 sequence (DNA): TGTGCCAGCAGTTTATGGTCAGGGGGCGAGACCCAGTACTTC. Protein sequence: CASSLWSGGETQYF.